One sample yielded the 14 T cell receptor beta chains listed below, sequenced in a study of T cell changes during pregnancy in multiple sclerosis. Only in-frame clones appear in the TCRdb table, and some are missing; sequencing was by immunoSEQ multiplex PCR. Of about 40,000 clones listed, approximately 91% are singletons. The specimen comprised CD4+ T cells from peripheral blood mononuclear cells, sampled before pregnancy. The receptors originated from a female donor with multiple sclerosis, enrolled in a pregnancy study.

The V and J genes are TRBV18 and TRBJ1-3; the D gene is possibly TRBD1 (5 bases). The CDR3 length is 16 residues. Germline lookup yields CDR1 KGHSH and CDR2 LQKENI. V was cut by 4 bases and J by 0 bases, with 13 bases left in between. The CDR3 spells CASSQGQVHSGNTIYF. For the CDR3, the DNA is TGTGCCAGCTCACAGGGGCAGGTCCACTCTGGAAACACCATATATTTT.

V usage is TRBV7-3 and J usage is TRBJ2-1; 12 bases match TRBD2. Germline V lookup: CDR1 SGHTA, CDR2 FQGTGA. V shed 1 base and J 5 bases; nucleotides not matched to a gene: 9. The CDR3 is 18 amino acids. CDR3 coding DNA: TGTGCCAGCAGCTTAAGTCCGCTAGCGGGGGGGCCTCACAATGAGCAGTTCTTC. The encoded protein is CASSLSPLAGGPHNEQFF.

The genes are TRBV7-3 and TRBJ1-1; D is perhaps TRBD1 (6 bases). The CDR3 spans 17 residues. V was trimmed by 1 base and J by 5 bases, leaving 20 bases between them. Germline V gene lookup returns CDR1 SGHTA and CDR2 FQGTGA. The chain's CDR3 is CASSLNPPGRTGTEAFF. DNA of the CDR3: TGTGCCAGCAGCTTAAATCCGCCGGGCAGAACAGGGACTGAAGCTTTCTTT.

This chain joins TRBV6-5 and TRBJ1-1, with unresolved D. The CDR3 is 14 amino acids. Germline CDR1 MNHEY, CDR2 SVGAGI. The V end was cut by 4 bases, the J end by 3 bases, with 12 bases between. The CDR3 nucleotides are TGTGCCAGCAGTTCGGAGTTGTGGGACACTGAAGCTTTCTTT. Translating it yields CASSSELWDTEAFF.

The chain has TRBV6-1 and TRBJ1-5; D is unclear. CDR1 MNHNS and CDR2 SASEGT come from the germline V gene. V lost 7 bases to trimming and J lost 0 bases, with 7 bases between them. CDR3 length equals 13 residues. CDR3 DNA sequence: TGTGCCAGCACACAGAATAGCAATCAGCCCCAGCATTTT. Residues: CASTQNSNQPQHF.

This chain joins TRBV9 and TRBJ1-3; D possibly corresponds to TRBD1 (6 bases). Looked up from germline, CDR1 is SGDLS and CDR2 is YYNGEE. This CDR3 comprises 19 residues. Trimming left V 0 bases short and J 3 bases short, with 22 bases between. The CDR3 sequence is CASSVGMIGRGEFGNTIYF. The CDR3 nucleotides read TGTGCCAGCAGCGTAGGGATGATAGGCAGGGGAGAATTTGGAAACACCATATATTTT.

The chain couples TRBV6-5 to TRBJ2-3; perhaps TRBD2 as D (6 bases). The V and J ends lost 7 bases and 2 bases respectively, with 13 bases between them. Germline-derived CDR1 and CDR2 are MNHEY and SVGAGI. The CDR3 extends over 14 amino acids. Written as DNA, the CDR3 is TGTGCCAGCACTCCGGGACTGCACACAGATACGCAGTATTTT. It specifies CASTPGLHTDTQYF.

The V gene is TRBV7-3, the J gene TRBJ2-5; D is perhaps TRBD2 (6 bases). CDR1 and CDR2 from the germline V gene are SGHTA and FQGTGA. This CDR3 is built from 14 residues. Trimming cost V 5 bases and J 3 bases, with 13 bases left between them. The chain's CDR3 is CASSHPGGEETQYF. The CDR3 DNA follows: TGTGCCAGCAGCCACCCCGGAGGGGAAGAGACCCAGTACTTC.

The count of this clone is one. The CDR3 sequence: CASSPSWGGVTLPFF. The CDR3 nucleotides are TGTGCCAGCAGTCCCTCTTGGGGGGGCGTAACACTACCTTTCTTT. The chain carries TRBV6-5 and TRBJ1-1; D is perhaps TRBD1 (6 bases). The CDR3 runs to 15 residues. V was trimmed by 5 bases and J by 12 bases, leaving 25 bases between them. The germline V gene encodes CDR1 MNHEY and CDR2 SVGAGI.

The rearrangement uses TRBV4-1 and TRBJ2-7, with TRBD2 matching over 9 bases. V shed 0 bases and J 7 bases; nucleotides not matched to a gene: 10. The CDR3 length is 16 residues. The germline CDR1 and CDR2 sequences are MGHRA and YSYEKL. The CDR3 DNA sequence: TGCGCCAGCAGCCAAGAAGGCGGGGGGGCTATGGGGGAGCAGTACTTC. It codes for CASSQEGGGAMGEQYF.

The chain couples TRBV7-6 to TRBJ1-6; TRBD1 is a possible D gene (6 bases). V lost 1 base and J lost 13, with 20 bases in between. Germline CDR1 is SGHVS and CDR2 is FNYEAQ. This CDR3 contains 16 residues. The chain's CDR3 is CASSLGGGGGVHPLHF. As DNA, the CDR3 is TGTGCCAGCAGCTTAGGGGGGGGAGGGGGAGTCCACCCCCTCCACTTT.

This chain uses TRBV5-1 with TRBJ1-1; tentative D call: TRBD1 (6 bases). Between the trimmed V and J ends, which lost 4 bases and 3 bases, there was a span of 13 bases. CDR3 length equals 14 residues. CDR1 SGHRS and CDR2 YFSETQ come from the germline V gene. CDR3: CASSPVQGYTEAFF. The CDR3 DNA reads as TGCGCCAGCAGCCCCGTCCAGGGGTACACTGAAGCTTTCTTT.

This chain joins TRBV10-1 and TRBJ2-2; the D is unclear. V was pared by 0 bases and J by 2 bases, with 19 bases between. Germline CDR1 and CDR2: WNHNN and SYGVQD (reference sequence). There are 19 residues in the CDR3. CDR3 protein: CASSESSGPGSSNTGELFF. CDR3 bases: TGCGCCAGCAGTGAGTCGTCCGGCCCGGGTTCCTCTAACACCGGGGAGCTGTTTTTT.

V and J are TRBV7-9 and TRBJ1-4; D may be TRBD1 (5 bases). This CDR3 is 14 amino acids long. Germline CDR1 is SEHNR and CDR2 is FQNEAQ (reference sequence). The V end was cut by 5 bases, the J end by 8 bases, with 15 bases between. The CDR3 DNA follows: TGTGCCAGCAGCATGATCAGGGTGGAGGAAAAACTGTTTTTT. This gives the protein CASSMIRVEEKLFF.